Listed below are T cell receptor beta chains from one sample, sequenced in a study of CD8+ T cells in alopecia areata. Sequencing was performed with immunoSEQ multiplex PCR; in TCRdb, only in-frame clones are kept and a portion is missing. The sample contains roughly 220,000 clones, more than 30% of which appear only once. The specimen comprised CD4+ T cells sorted from blood, sampled at roughly week 30, from a patient treated with tofacitinib. The receptors stem from a human donor with alopecia areata. Each CDR3 is given with its conserved first and last residue. The D gene is left open where the match is weak. Not all rows give a size; the values are once, few, many and, for expanded clones, a class.

clone_size j_call d_call v_call cdr3_aa cdr3_nt
. TRBJ1-1 TRBD1 TRBV29-1 CSAKGQRMNTEAFF TGCAGCGCAAAGGGACAGCGAATGAACACTGAAGCTTTCTTT
. TRBJ2-3 TRBD2 TRBV19 CASSIVAASGGSGTQYF TGTGCCAGTAGTATAGTCGCGGCTAGCGGGGGATCGGGTACGCAGTATTTT
. TRBJ2-7 TRBD2 TRBV2 CASRDLSGTLYEQYF TGTGCCAGCAGAGATCTTAGCGGGACCCTCTACGAGCAGTACTTC
few TRBJ2-1 . TRBV19 CASSMDSFYNEQFF TGTGCCAGTAGTATGGACAGCTTTTACAATGAGCAGTTCTTC
few TRBJ2-5 . TRBV7-2 CASSPRVGGGQETQYF TGTGCCAGCAGCCCCAGGGTGGGGGGAGGACAAGAGACCCAGTACTTC
few TRBJ2-7 . TRBV30 CAWSVYRRSSYEQYF TGTGCCTGGAGTGTATACCGGCGTAGCTCCTACGAGCAGTACTTC
. TRBJ2-4 . TRBV27 CASSPSGRNIQYF TGTGCCAGCAGTCCCTCGGGCAGGAACATTCAGTACTTC
. TRBJ2-6 . TRBV27 CASSNRVRETGANVLTF TGTGCCAGCAGTAACCGGGTTCGGGAAACGGGGGCCAACGTCCTGACTTTC
. TRBJ2-6 . TRBV27 CASSLSVSGANVLTF TGTGCCAGCAGTTTAAGTGTCTCTGGGGCCAACGTCCTGACTTTC
few TRBJ2-1 . TRBV5-1 CASSPPSDSYNEQFF TGCGCCAGCAGCCCCCCTAGCGACTCCTACAATGAGCAGTTCTTC
. TRBJ1-2 . TRBV7-9 CASSRASPQQGPWTF TGTGCCAGCAGCCGAGCTAGTCCCCAACAGGGTCCGTGGACCTTC
. TRBJ2-1 . TRBV5-1 CASSLAPGDSYNEQFF TGCGCCAGCAGCTTGGCCCCCGGGGACTCCTACAATGAGCAGTTCTTC
. TRBJ2-7 TRBD2 TRBV6-1 CASSGSGTSGIYEQYF TGTGCCAGCAGTGGATCAGGGACTAGCGGAATTTACGAGCAGTACTTC
. TRBJ1-5 . TRBV30 CAWSHGSNQPQHF TGTGCCTGGAGTCATGGTAGCAATCAGCCCCAGCATTTT
few TRBJ2-3 TRBD2 TRBV10-3 CAISASGNTDTQYF TGTGCCATCAGTGCTAGCGGAAACACAGATACGCAGTATTTT
. TRBJ1-1 . TRBV20-1 CSAREDTEAFF TGCAGTGCCCGCGAGGACACTGAAGCTTTCTTT
once TRBJ2-7 TRBD1 TRBV6-1 CASRFRDSSYEQYF TGTGCCAGCAGATTCCGGGACAGTTCCTACGAGCAGTACTTC
few TRBJ1-2 . TRBV7-9 CASSSLWSDSWGYTF TGTGCCAGCAGCTCCCTCTGGTCGGACAGTTGGGGCTACACCTTC
few TRBJ2-1 . TRBV18 CASSPSGLSQGNEQFF TGTGCCAGCTCACCATCTGGACTGTCCCAGGGAAATGAGCAGTTCTTC
. TRBJ2-3 . TRBV15 CATSRDLPAAADTQYF TGTGCCACCAGCAGAGATCTTCCAGCGGCGGCGGATACGCAGTATTTT
. TRBJ1-2 TRBD1 TRBV29-1 CSVQGQANYGYTF TGCAGCGTCCAGGGACAGGCTAACTATGGCTACACCTTC
few TRBJ2-1 . TRBV11-2 CASSFGPEQFF TGTGCCAGCAGCTTTGGACCCGAGCAGTTCTTC
. TRBJ2-4 . TRBV4-2 CASSQEGDPKNIQYF TGTGCCAGCAGCCAAGAAGGGGATCCCAAAAACATTCAGTACTTC
. TRBJ2-5 . TRBV25-1 CASSVNTGRTQYF TGTGCCAGCAGTGTTAATACAGGGCGGACCCAGTACTTC
. TRBJ2-5 TRBD2 TRBV30 CAWSVAGMAEQYF TGTGCCTGGAGTGTAGCGGGAATGGCTGAGCAGTACTTC
. TRBJ2-7 TRBD2 TRBV7-2 CASRPNPGGSYEQYF TGTGCCAGCAGACCTAACCCGGGAGGGTCCTACGAGCAGTACTTC
. TRBJ1-5 . TRBV5-1 CASSLDHTPHQPQHF TGCGCCAGCAGCTTGGATCACACACCTCATCAGCCCCAGCATTTT
once TRBJ2-5 TRBD2 TRBV14 CASSQDRGRGETQYF TGTGCCAGCAGCCAAGATCGTGGGAGGGGAGAGACCCAGTACTTC
few TRBJ1-5 TRBD1 TRBV6-5 CASSYTRDRGQPQHF TGTGCCAGCAGTTACACCCGGGACAGGGGCCAGCCCCAGCATTTT
. TRBJ2-5 TRBD2 TRBV7-9 CASSLGFGLAGETQYF TGTGCCAGCAGCTTAGGTTTCGGGCTAGCGGGAGAGACCCAGTACTTC
. TRBJ1-1 TRBD1 TRBV5-6 CASSPKDRRTEAFF TGTGCCAGCAGCCCCAAGGACAGGCGCACTGAAGCTTTCTTT
. TRBJ1-5 TRBD1 TRBV6-5 CASRAQGDQPQHF TGTGCCAGCAGGGCCCAGGGGGATCAGCCCCAGCATTTT
. TRBJ1-5 . TRBV18 CASSPVRDQPQHF TGTGCCAGCTCACCGGTCAGAGATCAGCCCCAGCATTTT
. TRBJ1-1 . TRBV20-1 CSASTDEAFF TGCAGTGCTAGTACGGATGAAGCTTTCTTT
few TRBJ2-1 TRBD1 TRBV6-5 CASSRRDREYNEQFF TGTGCCAGCAGTCGCCGGGACAGGGAGTACAATGAGCAGTTCTTC
few TRBJ1-2 . TRBV7-8 CASSLAAGAGYGYTF TGTGCCAGCAGCTTAGCGGCGGGGGCTGGCTATGGCTACACCTTC
few TRBJ1-2 TRBD1 TRBV29-1 CSAAGGENYGYTF TGCAGCGCCGCAGGGGGCGAGAACTATGGCTACACCTTC
few TRBJ2-1 TRBD2 TRBV10-3 CATGGQPSYNEQFF TGTGCCACGGGAGGGCAACCCTCCTACAATGAGCAGTTCTTC
few TRBJ2-4 . TRBV2 CASSGGRPLAKNIQYF TGTGCCAGCAGTGGGGGAAGACCACTAGCCAAAAACATTCAGTACTTC
. TRBJ1-1 . TRBV30 CAWSSGVENTEAFF TGTGCCTGGAGTAGCGGAGTGGAGAACACTGAAGCTTTCTTT
. TRBJ2-5 . TRBV27 CASSPRPGAVETQYF TGTGCCAGCAGTCCAAGGCCAGGGGCGGTGGAGACCCAGTACTTC
. TRBJ1-1 TRBD1 TRBV19 CASSPGQFRNTEAFF TGTGCCAGTAGTCCGGGACAGTTCAGGAACACTGAAGCTTTCTTT
. TRBJ1-2 TRBD1 TRBV9 CASRTGLLDGYTF TGTGCCAGCAGGACAGGGCTACTGGATGGCTACACCTTC
. TRBJ1-2 . TRBV30 CAWSLNGAANYGYTF TGTGCCTGGAGTCTAAACGGCGCAGCTAACTATGGCTACACCTTC
few TRBJ2-2 . TRBV2 CASRRPGITTGELFF TGTGCCAGCAGGCGACCCGGGATTACCACTGGGGAGCTGTTTTTT
. TRBJ1-2 TRBD1 TRBV29-1 CSVEGTGGGYTF TGCAGCGTTGAAGGGACAGGGGGCGGCTACACCTTC
. TRBJ2-2 . TRBV19 CASNLWSTGELFF TGTGCCAGTAACCTTTGGAGCACCGGGGAGCTGTTTTTT
few TRBJ2-1 . TRBV9 CASSPGNEQFF TGTGCCAGCAGCCCTGGGAATGAGCAGTTCTTC
few TRBJ2-5 . TRBV6-1 CASSDPTRSETQYF TGTGCCAGCAGTGATCCCACGAGATCGGAGACCCAGTACTTC
. TRBJ2-7 . TRBV5-7 CASIGEGYEQYF TGTGCCAGCATCGGAGAGGGCTACGAGCAGTACTTC
few TRBJ2-1 . TRBV7-3 CASSLTGRNEQFF TGTGCCAGCAGCTTAACGGGCCGCAATGAGCAGTTCTTC
few TRBJ2-7 . TRBV6-6 CASSPRRESPYEQYF TGTGCCAGCAGTCCCCGCAGGGAGTCTCCCTACGAGCAGTACTTC
. TRBJ2-4 . TRBV6-6 CASSYSDKNIQYF TGTGCCAGCAGTTATTCAGACAAAAACATTCAGTACTTC